Each of the 18 T cell receptor beta chains below was sequenced from the same sample in a study of T cell responses to AZD1222 COVID-19 vaccine. The data were produced by immunoSEQ multiplex PCR, yet TCRdb's version contains in-frame clones alone and is incomplete. The table lists 95,000 to 150,000 clones, just under 90% of them singletons. The input for sequencing was peripheral blood, taken on day 0 of AZD1222 vaccination. Every receptor here comes from an adult in good health.

The chain uses TRBV19 and TRBJ1-4; no clear D gene. Germline values: CDR1 LNHDA, CDR2 SQIVND (reference sequence). This CDR3 has 13 residues. The V gene lost 5 bases and the J gene lost 7 bases, with 11 bases spanning the gap. CDR3 DNA sequence: TGTGCCAGTAGTGAGACGCGGGGTGAAAAACTGTTTTTT. Amino acids: CASSETRGEKLFF. Full variable domain (rest looked up from reference TRBV19 and TRBJ1-4): DGGITQSPKYLFRKEGQNVTLSCEQNLNHDAMYWYRQDPGQGLRLIYYSQIVNDFQKGDIAEGYSVSREKKESFPLTVTSAQKNPTAFYLCASSETRGEKLFFGSGTQLSVL.

A single count supports this clone. The chain recombines TRBV4-1 with TRBJ2-5; 8 bases match TRBD2. J lost 0 bases, V lost 5 bases, and 17 bases had no gene match. CDR3 length equals 19 residues. Germline lookup yields CDR1 MGHRA and CDR2 YSYEKL. In nucleotides, the CDR3 is TGCGCCAGCAGCTACGCTTGGCCGGCGGGGGGACCGTACCAAGAGACCCAGTACTTC. Its protein is CASSYAWPAGGPYQETQYF.

The chain recombines TRBV27 with TRBJ2-6, with D unresolved. V was clipped by 0 bases and J by 3 bases, with 12 bases between them. Germline V gene lookup returns CDR1 MNHEY and CDR2 SMNVEV (reference sequence). The CDR3 length is 17 residues. The CDR3 loop is CASSLSLLWVGANVLTF. CDR3 bases: TGTGCCAGCAGTTTATCGTTGTTATGGGTTGGGGCCAACGTCCTGACTTTC. Full variable domain (remainder filled in from reference TRBV27 and TRBJ2-6): EAQVTQNPRYLITVTGKKLTVTCSQNMNHEYMSWYRQDPGLGLRQIYYSMNVEVTDKGDVPEGYKVSRKEKRNFPLILESPSPNQTSLYFCASSLSLLWVGANVLTFGAGSRLTVL.

The chain uses TRBV5-1 and TRBJ2-5, with 10 positions matching TRBD1. The V gene's germline CDR1 is SGHRS and CDR2 YFSETQ. The CDR3 loop spans 14 amino acids. The ends lost 4 bases at V and 5 bases at J; junction bases unmatched: 5. The CDR3 spells CASSADRGPETQYF. The CDR3, as DNA: TGCGCCAGCAGCGCTGACAGGGGGCCGGAGACCCAGTACTTC.

V gene TRBV2 combines with J gene TRBJ1-2, with a possible D match to TRBD1 (5 bases). The germline gives CDR1 SNHLY, CDR2 FYNNEI. This CDR3 contains 13 residues. The DNA of the CDR3 is TGTACCCGGGCACCGGAGGGGAGCTATGGCTACACCTTC. It specifies CTRAPEGSYGYTF.

This chain joins TRBV3-1 (or the pseudogene TRBV3-2) and TRBJ1-1, with a tentative D call TRBD1 (5 bases). The length of the CDR3 is 12 residues. Trimming removed 4 bases from V and 10 bases from J, with 13 bases in between. Germline CDR1 is LGHDT and CDR2 is YNNKEL (reference sequence). Here the CDR3 DNA reads TGTGCCAGCAGCCTCAGCCTTACAGGAGCTTTCTTT. Amino acid sequence: CASSLSLTGAFF.

This sequence joins TRBV18 and TRBJ1-2; weak D call: TRBD1 (6 bases). CDR3 length: 15 residues. CDR1 is KGHSH, CDR2 LQKENI, per germline. The germline V and J ends were trimmed by 3 bases and 4 bases, with 15 bases remaining between them. CDR3 DNA sequence: TGTGCCAGCTCACCGTCGAAGGGGGGGGTCTATGGCTACACCTTC. This gives the protein CASSPSKGGVYGYTF.

The chain recombines TRBV6-5 with TRBJ1-1, with 7 bases matching TRBD1. With 5 bases clipped from V and 10 bases from J, the junction kept 7 bases outside the gene matches. The CDR3 runs 12 residues. In germline, CDR1 is MNHEY, CDR2 SVGAGI. CDR3 coding DNA: TGTGCCAGCAGTCCTCGACAGGGTCCAGCTTTCTTT. Protein: CASSPRQGPAFF.

This chain links TRBV4-1 with TRBJ2-7; 7 nucleotides align to TRBD1. V was clipped by 4 bases and J by 4 bases; unmatched bases: 4. The CDR3 extends over 13 amino acids. Germline values: CDR1 MGHRA, CDR2 YSYEKL. The CDR3 spells CASSPRQGYEQYF. The CDR3 DNA reads as TGCGCCAGCAGCCCAAGACAGGGATACGAGCAGTACTTC.

This rearrangement joins TRBV19 to TRBJ1-5, with 11 bases fitting TRBD1. The trim removed 5 bases at V and 7 bases at J, leaving 13 bases unmatched. CDR3 length: 17 residues. Germline CDR1 LNHDA, CDR2 SQIVND (reference sequence). DNA of the CDR3: TGTGCCAGTAGTTTCCCCCCCGGGACAGGGGGTTTACAGCCCCAGCATTTT. Amino acids: CASSFPPGTGGLQPQHF. Using reference TRBV19 and TRBJ1-5 for the parts outside the CDR3, the full variable domain is DGGITQSPKYLFRKEGQNVTLSCEQNLNHDAMYWYRQDPGQGLRLIYYSQIVNDFQKGDIAEGYSVSREKKESFPLTVTSAQKNPTAFYLCASSFPPGTGGLQPQHFGDGTRLSIL.

The chain employs TRBV7-8 and TRBJ1-5, with 8 bases aligning to TRBD1. The length of the CDR3 is 16 residues. V lost 0 bases and J lost 7; bases outside the gene matches: 8. Germline values: CDR1 SGHVS, CDR2 FQNEAQ. The chain's CDR3 is CASSLAPGQARQPQHF. As DNA, the CDR3 is TGTGCCAGCAGCTTAGCGCCGGGACAGGCTCGGCAGCCCCAGCATTTT.

This clone was detected only once. V usage is TRBV11-2 and J usage is TRBJ2-1; D possibly uses TRBD1 or TRBD2 (7 bases each). Trimming cost V 7 bases and J 0 bases, with 10 bases left between them. Germline loops: CDR1 SGHAT, CDR2 FQNNGV. This CDR3 has 14 amino acids. CDR3 nucleotides: TGTGCCAGCAAGCGGGACAGCTCCTACAATGAGCAGTTCTTC. Protein sequence: CASKRDSSYNEQFF.

The V call is TRBV5-1, the J call TRBJ2-5; 8 bases map to TRBD2. The CDR3 has 13 residues. Germline values: CDR1 SGHRS, CDR2 YFSETQ. V was pared by 4 bases and J by 5 bases, with 4 bases of the junction left unmatched. CDR3 loop: CASSGGGTETQYF. In DNA, the CDR3 is TGCGCCAGCAGCGGCGGGGGGACTGAGACCCAGTACTTC.

The chain combines TRBV3-1 (or the pseudogene TRBV3-2) with TRBJ2-7; 8 bases match TRBD1. There are 13 residues in the CDR3. V was pared by 1 base and J by 4 bases, with 0 bases of the junction left unmatched. Germline values: CDR1 LGHDT, CDR2 YNNKEL (reference sequence). The CDR3 DNA reads as TGTGCCAGCAGCCAAGGGGACAGGTACGAGCAGTACTTC. Protein: CASSQGDRYEQYF.

The chain has TRBV6-4 and TRBJ2-1; 11 nucleotides align to TRBD2. The CDR3 is 15 amino acids. J gave up 9 bases and V 3 bases, and 7 bases lay outside the gene matches. Germline V gene sequence: CDR1 MRHNA, CDR2 SNTAGT. CDR3 sequence (DNA): TGTGCCAGCAGTGATCTAGCGGGGGGTTTTGTTGAGCAGTTCTTC. This gives the protein CASSDLAGGFVEQFF.

The chain couples TRBV30 to TRBJ1-1, with no clear D. The germline V and J ends were trimmed by 0 bases and 1 base, with 6 bases remaining between them. This CDR3 region has 13 residues. Germline V gives CDR1 GTSNPN, CDR2 SVGIG (reference sequence). CDR3 nucleotide sequence: TGTGCCTGGAGTGTAATGGCGAACACTGAAGCTTTCTTT. It specifies CAWSVMANTEAFF.

The chain carries TRBV4-2 and TRBJ2-3, with 11 bases fitting TRBD2. Germline V gene lookup returns CDR1 LGHNA and CDR2 YNFKEQ. This CDR3 has 17 residues. With V trimmed by 4 bases and J by 5 bases, 11 bases remained unmatched. The CDR3 protein is CASSLSASGGRVDTQYF. The CDR3, as DNA: TGTGCCAGCAGCCTGAGTGCTAGCGGGGGGCGGGTAGATACGCAGTATTTT.

The CDR3 here is CSASTGEEGETQYF. CDR3 in DNA: TGCAGTGCTAGTACGGGAGAAGAAGGAGAGACCCAGTACTTC. The chain uses TRBV20-1 and TRBJ2-5; a possible D gene is TRBD2 (6 bases). V lost 3 bases, J lost 4 bases, and 15 bases lay in between. CDR3 length: 14 residues. The germline V gene has CDR1 DFQATT and CDR2 SNEGSKA (reference sequence).